This TCR beta chain stems from a study of T cells after yellow fever vaccination. Points from the study as a whole: Contaminants from the bulk population, in the form of abundant clonotypes, could be found in FACS-sorted repertoires.

CDR1 is KGHSH and CDR2 is LQKENI in the germline V gene. The CDR3 length is 15 residues. The germline V and J ends were trimmed by 0 bases and 5 bases, with 13 bases remaining between them. TCRdb re-called the 5' RACE reads through MiXCR, storing one row per CDR3 protein. Among about 320,000 distinct CDR3 sequences listed, 3.5% to 4.5% were seen once. This clonotype came up many times. Antigen unknown. This TCR came from a man aged 18 to 35 who received the YFV17D yellow fever vaccine. The material sequenced was PBMCs, taken 15 days after the yellow fever booster vaccination. The chain uses TRBV18 and TRBJ1-1, with D possibly matching TRBD1 (6 bases). The CDR3 coding sequence is TGTGCCAGCTCACCACCGGGCAGGGGAGGTACTGAAGCTTTCTTT. Amino acid sequence: CASSPPGRGGTEAFF.